Presented here are 4 T cell receptor beta chains from one specimen sequenced in a study of sequential checkpoint blockade in melanoma. The treatment here: randomized to nivolumab then ipilimumab (arm A) or the reverse (arm B). Sequencing was performed with immunoSEQ multiplex PCR; in TCRdb, only in-frame clones are kept and a portion is missing. The repertoire includes roughly 9,900 clones, about three fifths of them detected once, and about two fifths sits in the top ten. Sequenced here: CD8+ T cells sorted from blood (inferred from file names), sampled from a patient given nivolumab and ipilimumab in sequence. The source of these receptors is a human donor with melanoma.

The chain joins TRBV9 to TRBJ1-1; no clear D gene. CDR3 length equals 14 residues. V was pared by 4 bases and J by 1 base, with 11 bases between. The germline CDR1 and CDR2 sequences are SGDLS and YYNGEE. The CDR3 here is CASSLHTANTEAFF. In nucleotides, the CDR3 is TGTGCCAGCAGCCTTCACACAGCGAACACTGAAGCTTTCTTT.

This chain joins TRBV27 and TRBJ2-7; the D gene is possibly TRBD1 (6 bases). Per the germline V gene, CDR1 is MNHEY and CDR2 is SMNVEV (reference sequence). Trimming took off 3 bases at V and 2 bases at J, with 8 bases between the two ends. This CDR3 comprises 13 residues. As DNA, the CDR3 is TGTGCCAGCAGTTTCGACAGGACCTACGAGCAGTACTTC. This encodes CASSFDRTYEQYF.

The chain recombines TRBV19 with TRBJ2-7, with 9 bases fitting TRBD1. Germline values: CDR1 LNHDA, CDR2 SQIVND (reference sequence). V shed 5 bases and J 2 bases; nucleotides not matched to a gene: 4. This CDR3 has 14 residues. The chain's CDR3 is CASSLGQGAYEQYF. The CDR3 nucleotides read TGTGCCAGTAGTCTGGGACAGGGTGCCTACGAGCAGTACTTC.

V and J are TRBV4-3 and TRBJ2-1; TRBD2 matches at 9 bases. The J segment lost 7 bases and the V segment lost 4 bases, leaving 8 bases of the junction unmatched. The CDR3 extends over 15 amino acids. Germline values: CDR1 LGHNA, CDR2 YSLEER. DNA of the CDR3: TGCGCCAGCAGCCTGGCCAGCGGGGGGTGGAATGAGCAGTTCTTC. This translates into CASSLASGGWNEQFF.